This T cell receptor (beta chain) was recorded in a study of a mutant IDH1 vaccine in newly diagnosed glioma. Study as a whole: Beginning 4-6 weeks after radiotherapy alone, or with temozolomide cycles, vaccination took place. Treated individuals were approximately 60% male and about 38% female, averaging 40.4 years of age. Study-wide results and caveats: Detectable vaccine-induced immune responses arose in around 92% of patients. The authors found pseudoprogression apparently unrelated to changes in top peripheral T cell clonotypes.

This CDR3 comprises 18 residues. Trimming removed 0 bases from V and 2 bases from J, with 18 bases in between. The germline CDR1 and CDR2 sequences are KGHSH and LQKENI. Time point described: week 5, during vaccination. A 20-mer mutant IDH1 peptide at 300 ug was injected subcutaneously with topical imiquimod. Sequencing used immunoSEQ multiplex PCR; TCRdb keeps in-frame clones, though not all of them. This sample has 40,000 to 65,000 clones, with just under 80% found just once. Turning to this clone: The antigen is not known.

V and J are TRBV18 and TRBJ2-3; D perhaps matches TRBD2 (6 bases). The sample in question was PBMCs, obtained from a glioma patient whose treatment included an IDH1 peptide vaccine. The source is a woman between 40 and 55 years old with glioma. The DNA for the CDR3 is TGTGCCAGCTCACCACCGAGACAGCGGACTACCTACACAGATACGCAGTATTTT. This sequence encodes CASSPPRQRTTYTDTQYF.